Following are 27 T cell receptor beta chains from one sample sequenced in a study of T cells of healthy individuals. TCRdb reprocessed the 5' RACE reads via MiXCR and lists one record per CDR3 protein. Among some 69,000 distinct CDR3 sequences listed, 16% were seen once. These TCRs come from a human donor in good health.

This clonotype was recorded a few times. The rearrangement uses TRBV7-9 and TRBJ1-2; D possibly corresponds to TRBD1 (5 bases). Trimming pared 3 bases from V and 3 bases from J, leaving 5 bases between. This CDR3 comprises 12 residues. The germline CDR1 and CDR2 sequences are SEHNR and FQNEAQ (reference sequence). In DNA form, the CDR3 reads TGTGCCAGCAGCTTGGGGGACTATGGCTACACCTTC. It encodes CASSLGDYGYTF.

CDR3 residues: CASSLQGSGTNEKLFF. The CDR3 coding sequence is TGTGCCAGCAGCTTGCAGGGGTCCGGAACTAATGAAAAACTGTTTTTT. V and J are TRBV5-6 and TRBJ1-4; the D gene is possibly TRBD1 (6 bases). The ends were cut back, 1 base at V and 1 base at J, with 11 bases in the middle. CDR3 length: 16 amino acids. Germline V CDR1 and CDR2: SGHDT, YYEEEE.

V is TRBV7-9 and J is TRBJ2-1, with a tentative D call TRBD2 (7 bases). With 1 base removed from V and 6 bases from J, the gap between germline ends came to 13 bases. The germline V gene has CDR1 SEHNR and CDR2 FQNEAQ (reference sequence). This CDR3 is built from 15 residues. The DNA for the CDR3 is TGTGCCAGCAGCTTAGTCGTGGGAGGGGGCAATGAGCAGTTCTTC. Amino acids: CASSLVVGGGNEQFF. The whole variable domain, filled in from reference TRBV7-9 and TRBJ2-1, reads DTGVSQNPRHKITKRGQNVTFRCDPISEHNRLYWYRQTLGQGPEFLTYFQNEAQLEKSRLLSDRFSAERPKGSFSTLEIQRTEQGDSAMYLCASSLVVGGGNEQFFGPGTRLTVL.

This clonotype was seen repeatedly, ten times or more. Here the CDR3 DNA reads TGTGCCAGCAGTAGGGAGACTAATGAAAAACTGTTTTTT. This sequence encodes CASSRETNEKLFF. This rearrangement joins TRBV5-6 to TRBJ1-4; D gene ambiguous. Germline CDR1 SGHDT, CDR2 YYEEEE. V lost 5 bases to trimming and J lost 2 bases, with 7 bases between them. This CDR3 is 13 amino acids long.

This clonotype was counted a few times. The V gene is TRBV7-9, the J gene TRBJ2-7; 7 bases are a match to TRBD2. V lost 8 bases to trimming and J lost 0 bases; unmatched junction nucleotides: 7. Germline V CDR1 and CDR2: SEHNR, FQNEAQ (reference sequence). This CDR3 contains 14 residues. For the CDR3, the DNA is TGTGCCAGCGCTGTGGGCGGGAGCTCCTACGAGCAGTACTTC. This encodes CASAVGGSSYEQYF.

The chain combines TRBV6-5 with TRBJ2-7; TRBD1 matches 10 bases. The CDR3 runs 13 residues. The V gene's germline CDR1 is MNHEY and CDR2 SVGAGI. Trimming at V came to 1 base and at J to 6 bases, leaving 0 bases not matched to a gene. CDR3 DNA: TGTGCCAGCAGTTACTGGACAGGGGGCGAGCAGTACTTC. This sequence encodes CASSYWTGGEQYF.

In this sample, this clonotype turned up many times. The rearrangement links TRBV27 to TRBJ1-5; no definite D call. CDR1 and CDR2 from the germline V gene are MNHEY and SMNVEV (reference sequence). The CDR3 sequence is 13 residues long. Between the trimmed V and J ends, which lost 2 bases and 4 bases, there was a span of 6 bases. In nucleotides, the CDR3 is TGTGCCAGCAGTTTAGTTGATAATCAGCCCCAGCATTTT. It specifies CASSLVDNQPQHF.

On this clonotype itself: This clone may be a read error of a much larger clone one base away. V is TRBV9 and J is TRBJ1-2; no reliable D call. CDR1 SGDLS and CDR2 YYNGEE come from the germline V gene. There are 14 residues in the CDR3. The CDR3, as DNA: TGTGCCAGCAGCGTAGGCCACAATAACTATGGCTACAACTTC. This codes for CASSVGHNNYGYNF.

This clonotype occurred a few times. The chain recombines TRBV4-3 with TRBJ1-2; TRBD1 matches at 10 bases. This CDR3 spans 17 amino acids. Germline CDR1 is LGHNA and CDR2 is YSLEER. V was clipped by 4 bases and J by 4 bases; unmatched bases: 12. The CDR3 is CASSPGTGEGGSYGYTF. CDR3 DNA: TGCGCCAGCAGCCCGGGGACAGGGGAAGGAGGTAGCTATGGCTACACCTTC.

Only a few counts were recorded for this clonotype. The chain couples TRBV25-1 to TRBJ2-1, with D possibly TRBD2 on 6 matching bases. The germline CDR1 and CDR2 sequences are MGHDK and SYGVNS. The CDR3 has 13 residues. Trimming removed 3 bases at V and 9 bases at J, with 12 bases between. Here the CDR3 reads CASSDWAGTEQFF. The CDR3 bases are TGTGCCAGCAGTGATTGGGCGGGGACTGAGCAGTTCTTC.

This clonotype appeared a few times. The rearrangement joins TRBV15 to TRBJ2-1; TRBD1 matches 9 bases. CDR1 and CDR2 from the germline V gene are LNHNV and YYDKDF (reference sequence). Unmatched junction bases numbered 10, after V lost 3 bases and J lost 7 bases. This CDR3 is 16 amino acids long. CDR3 DNA: TGTGCCACCAGCAGCCCCGAACAGGGGGCGTTAAATGAGCAGTTCTTC. Amino acid sequence: CATSSPEQGALNEQFF.

This clonotype has a handful of counts. The genes are TRBV27 and TRBJ1-2; tentatively, D is TRBD1 (5 bases). The germline V gene encodes CDR1 MNHEY and CDR2 SMNVEV (reference sequence). Deletions cut 5 bases from V and 6 bases from J, with 19 bases between. CDR3 length equals 15 residues. CDR3: CASSPRGFRWNGYTF. CDR3 DNA: TGTGCCAGCAGTCCGAGGGGTTTTCGGTGGAATGGCTACACCTTC.

The table lists this clonotype with a few counts. In DNA form, the CDR3 reads TGTGCCAGCAGCCCCACGACAGGTTTAAATGAGATCTATGGCTACACCTTC. Amino acids: CASSPTTGLNEIYGYTF. The rearrangement links TRBV7-9 to TRBJ1-2, with D perhaps matching TRBD1 (6 bases). The length of the CDR3 is 17 residues. With 5 bases removed from V and 4 bases from J, the gap between germline ends came to 23 bases. Germline assignment: CDR1 SEHNR and CDR2 FQNEAQ (reference sequence).

The sample holds many counts of this clonotype. The chain has TRBV4-2 and TRBJ2-3, with D possibly being TRBD1 or TRBD2 (5 bases each). Trimming removed 3 bases from V and 14 bases from J, with 15 bases in between. The CDR3 has 12 residues. CDR1 LGHNA and CDR2 YNFKEQ come from the germline V gene. The CDR3 DNA sequence: TGTGCCAGCAGCCAGCACGGGACGGCCGCGTATTTT. Protein: CASSQHGTAAYF.

This clonotype turned up a few times. This chain uses TRBV29-1 with TRBJ2-2; no definite D call. This CDR3 has 15 residues. Trimming left V 2 bases short and J 2 bases short, with 12 bases between. Germline loops: CDR1 SQVTM, CDR2 ANQGSEA. The CDR3 coding sequence is TGCAGCGTTGAAAATAGTAGGGCAAACACCGGGGAGCTGTTTTTT. Translating it yields CSVENSRANTGELFF.

This clonotype was counted at least ten times. CDR3 sequence (DNA): TGTGCCAGCAGTTTTACAGGGGGCGGTTATTCACCCCTCCACTTT. Encoded protein: CASSFTGGGYSPLHF. This rearrangement joins TRBV27 to TRBJ1-6, with 9 bases lining up with TRBD1. The CDR3 extends over 15 amino acids. Germline loops: CDR1 MNHEY, CDR2 SMNVEV (reference sequence). J gave up 8 bases and V 3 bases, and 5 bases lay outside the gene matches.

This clonotype was detected only a few times. This chain uses TRBV10-3 with TRBJ2-5; TRBD1 or TRBD2 may be the D gene (5 bases each). This CDR3 has 16 amino acids. Germline CDR1 is ENHRY and CDR2 is SYGVKD. Trimming took 3 bases from V and 4 from J, leaving 18 bases between them. The CDR3 DNA sequence: TGTGCCATCAGTGATCACCGGGATCCTAGGGGAGAGACCCAGTACTTC. Translating gives CAISDHRDPRGETQYF.

Ten or more counts support this clonotype. The J gene is TRBJ2-5, the V gene TRBV7-9, with no clear D. The CDR3 has 14 amino acids. Trimming took 1 base from V and 3 from J, leaving 9 bases between them. Per germline, CDR1 SEHNR and CDR2 FQNEAQ (reference sequence). CDR3 amino acids: CASSLEVGEETQYF. CDR3 bases: TGTGCCAGCAGCTTAGAGGTGGGCGAAGAGACCCAGTACTTC.

V and J are TRBV11-2 and TRBJ2-1, with 9 bases that match TRBD1. J lost 8 bases, V lost 2 bases, and 10 bases had no gene match. This CDR3 has 16 amino acids. In germline, CDR1 is SGHAT, CDR2 FQNNGV. CDR3 nucleotides: TGTGCCAGCAGCTTATCTGGGACAGGGTTTGGGGATGAGCAGTTCTTC. Protein: CASSLSGTGFGDEQFF.

The chain uses TRBV12-3 or TRBV12-4 and TRBJ2-1; D perhaps matches TRBD1 (5 bases). Trimming took 3 bases from V and 5 from J, leaving 11 bases between them. This CDR3 has 14 residues. CDR3 sequence (DNA): TGTGCCAGCAGTTTGGGTCGGACAAACAATGAGCAGTTCTTC. Translation: CASSLGRTNNEQFF.

The sample holds many counts of this clonotype. The rearrangement uses TRBV10-3 and TRBJ1-4; D is ambiguous. Germline-derived CDR1 and CDR2 are ENHRY and SYGVKD. The CDR3 length is 12 residues. V was cut by 5 bases and J by 7 bases, with 8 bases left in between. CDR3 DNA sequence: TGTGCCATCAGTACAAGTGGTGAAAAACTGTTTTTT. Its translation: CAISTSGEKLFF.

This clonotype has more than one count but fewer than ten. The chain uses TRBV6-5 and TRBJ1-1; 7 bases are shared with TRBD1. The germline gives CDR1 MNHEY, CDR2 SVGAGI. The J segment lost 1 base and the V segment lost 5 bases, leaving 28 bases of the junction unmatched. The CDR3 has 22 amino acids. CDR3 residues: CASSLRKRDSRYIVLQNTEAFF. For the CDR3, the DNA is TGTGCCAGCAGTCTTCGAAAGCGGGACAGCCGGTATATAGTCTTACAGAACACTGAAGCTTTCTTT.

A few counts support this clonotype. The J gene is TRBJ2-3, the V gene TRBV20-1, with 7 bases identical to TRBD2. Trimming took 5 bases from V and 6 from J; bases not matched to a gene: 14. Germline assignment: CDR1 DFQATT and CDR2 SNEGSKA (reference sequence). The CDR3 has 15 residues. The CDR3 DNA sequence: TGCAGTGCTTTCCGGAGCTCCGGGGGGAGGGATACGCAGTATTTT. This encodes CSAFRSSGGRDTQYF.

This clonotype was observed a few times. The chain is built from TRBV4-2 and TRBJ1-3; the D gene is possibly TRBD1 (5 bases). The CDR3 spans 13 residues. Deletions cut 4 bases from V and 6 bases from J, with 10 bases between. Germline V lookup: CDR1 LGHNA, CDR2 YNFKEQ. The CDR3 spells CASSRPGENTIYF. The CDR3 DNA reads as TGTGCCAGCAGCCGTCCGGGGGAAAACACCATATATTTT.

This clonotype was recorded many times. The chain couples TRBV10-3 to TRBJ2-3; maybe TRBD2 (6 bases). The CDR3 loop spans 14 amino acids. Germline loops: CDR1 ENHRY, CDR2 SYGVKD. Trimming took off 6 bases at V and 5 bases at J, with 15 bases between the two ends. The CDR3 region is CAIRSGPRGDTQYF. The CDR3 nucleotides are TGTGCCATCAGGAGCGGGCCTCGGGGAGATACGCAGTATTTT.

This clonotype was observed a few times. CDR3 nucleotides: TGTGCCAGCAGCTTAGGCCAGCGGGGGGCGACAGATACGCAGTATTTT. It encodes CASSLGQRGATDTQYF. V is TRBV7-3 and J is TRBJ2-3, with 9 nucleotides matching TRBD2. Germline V gives CDR1 SGHTA, CDR2 FQGTGA. CDR3 size: 16 residues. The V gene end was trimmed by 2 bases and the J gene end by 3 bases; junction bases not matched to a gene: 6.

This chain joins TRBV7-9 and TRBJ2-5, with D perhaps assigned TRBD1 or TRBD2 (5 bases each). Trimming cost V 5 bases and J 10 bases, with 20 bases left between them. Looked up from germline, CDR1 is SEHNR and CDR2 is FQNEAQ (reference sequence). This CDR3 spans 14 amino acids. The CDR3 is CASSPPPGRWDQYF. DNA of the CDR3: TGTGCCAGCAGCCCCCCCCCGGGACGGTGGGACCAGTACTTC.